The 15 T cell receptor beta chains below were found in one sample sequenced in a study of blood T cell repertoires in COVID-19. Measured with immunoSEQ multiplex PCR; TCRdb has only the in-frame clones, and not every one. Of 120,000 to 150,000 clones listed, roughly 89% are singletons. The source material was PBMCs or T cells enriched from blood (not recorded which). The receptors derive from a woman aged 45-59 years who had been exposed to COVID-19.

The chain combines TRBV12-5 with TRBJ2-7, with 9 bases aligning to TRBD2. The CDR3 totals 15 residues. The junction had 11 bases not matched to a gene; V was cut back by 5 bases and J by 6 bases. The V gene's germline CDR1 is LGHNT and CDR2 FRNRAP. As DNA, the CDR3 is TGTGCTAGTGGTACCCGCGGGGGGGCCTCTCTCGAGCAGTACTTC. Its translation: CASGTRGGASLEQYF.

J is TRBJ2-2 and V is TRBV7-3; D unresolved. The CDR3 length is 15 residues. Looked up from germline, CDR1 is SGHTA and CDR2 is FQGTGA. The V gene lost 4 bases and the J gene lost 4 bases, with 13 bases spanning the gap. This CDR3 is CASSSPISGTGELFF. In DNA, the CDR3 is TGTGCCAGCAGCTCCCCTATTTCAGGCACCGGGGAGCTGTTTTTT.

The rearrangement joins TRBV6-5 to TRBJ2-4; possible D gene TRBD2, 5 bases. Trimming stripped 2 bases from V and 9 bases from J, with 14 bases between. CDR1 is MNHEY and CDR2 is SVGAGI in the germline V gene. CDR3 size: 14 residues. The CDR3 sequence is CASSYAAPEGIQYF. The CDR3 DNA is TGTGCCAGCAGTTACGCGGCCCCTGAGGGCATTCAGTACTTC.

The CDR3 here is CASSQDAVRVAEAFF. The CDR3 coding sequence is TGCGCCAGCAGCCAAGATGCCGTTCGGGTAGCTGAAGCTTTCTTT. The chain has TRBV4-1 and TRBJ1-1; no clear D gene. V dropped 0 bases and J dropped 6 bases, with 14 bases sitting between them. The CDR3 runs to 15 residues. Germline CDR1 MGHRA, CDR2 YSYEKL.

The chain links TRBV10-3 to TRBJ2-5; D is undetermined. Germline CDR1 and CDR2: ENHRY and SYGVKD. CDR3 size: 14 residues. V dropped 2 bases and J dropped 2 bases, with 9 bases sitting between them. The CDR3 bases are TGTGCCATCAGTGAGGGGCTATCACAAGAGACCCAGTACTTC. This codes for CAISEGLSQETQYF.

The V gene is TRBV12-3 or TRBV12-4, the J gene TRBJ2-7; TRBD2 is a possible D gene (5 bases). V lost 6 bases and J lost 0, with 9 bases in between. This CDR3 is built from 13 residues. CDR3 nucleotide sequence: TGTGCCAGCAGGACTACCGTCTCCTACGAGCAGTACTTC. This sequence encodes CASRTTVSYEQYF.

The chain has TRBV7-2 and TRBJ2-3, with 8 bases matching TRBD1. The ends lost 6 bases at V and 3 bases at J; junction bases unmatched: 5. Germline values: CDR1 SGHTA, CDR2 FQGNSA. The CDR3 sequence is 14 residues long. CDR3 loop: CASRVGTGTDTQYF. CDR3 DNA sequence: TGTGCCAGCAGAGTGGGGACAGGAACAGATACGCAGTATTTT.

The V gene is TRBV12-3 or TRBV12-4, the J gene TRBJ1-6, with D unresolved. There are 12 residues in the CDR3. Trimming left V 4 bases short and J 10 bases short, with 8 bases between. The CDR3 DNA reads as TGTGCCAGCAGTTGGCGGAACTCACCCCTCCACTTT. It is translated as CASSWRNSPLHF.

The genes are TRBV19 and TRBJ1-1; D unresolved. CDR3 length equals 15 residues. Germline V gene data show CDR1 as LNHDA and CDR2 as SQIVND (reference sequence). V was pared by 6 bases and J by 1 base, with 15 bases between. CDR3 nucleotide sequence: TGTGCCAGTAGCCCCGACGCGCCGGGGAACACTGAAGCTTTCTTT. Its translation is CASSPDAPGNTEAFF.

CDR3 amino acids: CSVPSPSSYNYGYTF. CDR3 DNA sequence: TGCAGCGTTCCTAGCCCATCAAGCTACAACTATGGCTACACCTTC. This chain uses TRBV29-1 with TRBJ1-2; D not certain. The CDR3 length is 15 residues. Germline CDR1 reads SQVTM; CDR2 reads ANQGSEA. Between the trimmed V and J ends, which lost 5 bases and 2 bases, there was a span of 18 bases.

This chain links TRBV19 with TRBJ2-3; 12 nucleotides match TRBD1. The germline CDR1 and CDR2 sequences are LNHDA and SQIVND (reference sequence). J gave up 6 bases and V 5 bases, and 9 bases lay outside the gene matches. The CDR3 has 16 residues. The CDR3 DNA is TGTGCCAGTAGTGCCTTGGGACAGGGGGCTGCGGATACGCAGTATTTT. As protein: CASSALGQGAADTQYF.

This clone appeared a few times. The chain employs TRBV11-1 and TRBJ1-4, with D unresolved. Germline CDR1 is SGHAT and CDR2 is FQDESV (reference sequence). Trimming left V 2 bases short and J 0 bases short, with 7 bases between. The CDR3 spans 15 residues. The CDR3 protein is CASSLSDATNEKLFF. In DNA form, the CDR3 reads TGTGCCAGCAGCTTATCAGATGCAACTAATGAAAAACTGTTTTTT.

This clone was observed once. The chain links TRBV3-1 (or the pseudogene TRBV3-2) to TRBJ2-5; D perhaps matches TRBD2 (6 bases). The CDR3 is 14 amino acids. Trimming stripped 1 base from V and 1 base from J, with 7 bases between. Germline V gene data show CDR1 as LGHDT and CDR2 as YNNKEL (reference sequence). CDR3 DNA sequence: TGTGCCAGCAGCCAAGGGGGGGTCCAAGAGACCCAGTACTTC. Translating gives CASSQGGVQETQYF.

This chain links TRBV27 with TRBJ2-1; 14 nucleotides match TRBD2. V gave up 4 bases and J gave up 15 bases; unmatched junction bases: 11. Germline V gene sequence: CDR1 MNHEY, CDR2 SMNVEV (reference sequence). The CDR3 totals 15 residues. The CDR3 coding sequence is TGTGCCAGCAGTTCGGGACTAGCGGGAGCACCTGGGCTGTTCTTC. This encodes CASSSGLAGAPGLFF.

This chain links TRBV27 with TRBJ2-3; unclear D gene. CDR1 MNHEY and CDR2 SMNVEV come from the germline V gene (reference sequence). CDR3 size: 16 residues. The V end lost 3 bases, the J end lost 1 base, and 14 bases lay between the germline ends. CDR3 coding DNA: TGTGCCAGCAGTTTCCGACCCGCTGAGGGCACAGATACGCAGTATTTT. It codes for CASSFRPAEGTDTQYF.